The text below deals with one T cell receptor beta chain. The antigen it recognizes is unknown. No qualities accompany the bases; no much larger clone lies one base away. One collaborating source in Seattle enrolled patients while the patients were actively infected and followed the patients over time throughout the course of disease. Each collaborating institution followed its own protocols to collect whole blood in K2EDTA tubes. For TCRbeta analysis, collaborator samples were shipped as frozen whole blood, as isolated PBMCs, or as DNA extracted from either sample type. The sample is drawn from a study of blood T cell repertoires in COVID-19 (TCRdb year 2020). Study-wide context: Collaborator samples came from the United States, Italy and Spain and covered acute and convalescent phases of COVID-19. Deeply sampled blood TCRbeta repertoires from subjects exposed to, actively infected with, or recovered from COVID-19 were included in the dataset. Where available, HLA class I and class II types were obtained from metadata supplied by the sample provider rather than from assay-based typing. The prospective study material was composed of cDNA or gDNA derived from T cells, B-cell-depleted T cells, or PBMCs. Samples were obtained from the ongoing ImmuneRACE study (first 160 participants) and from 950 to 1,500 subjects provided by 6 global collaborators. The repertoires were released in a freely available public database meant as a resource for research on the immune response to SARS-CoV-2. Nearly every sample came with metadata listing a de-identified subject ID, COVID-19 status, age in years and sex.

TCRbeta CDR3 regions were amplified from genomic DNA by means of the immunoSEQ Assay, a bias-controlled multiplex PCR. The paper's processing steps were these. The number of nucleated cells in each sample was estimated by amplification of reference gene primers within the assay. Sequence reads were collapsed and filtered to measure the absolute abundance of every unique TCRbeta CDR3 rearrangement. Productive Simpson clonality was computed per sample as the square root of Simpson's diversity index over productive rearrangements. As stored in TCRdb, this immuneACCESS dataset retains in-frame rearrangements with V and J assigned. A fraction of the clones does not appear; measured against another copy, unresolved V genes explain less than half of the discrepancy, and the remainder lacks a known reason. The D gene and trimming were derived from the DNA, and the V and J assignments and clone size from that table. Recorded for this sample are approximately 200,000 clones; 94% of them occurred a single time. The biggest ten clones account for roughly 0.76% of the sample.

Broad study findings and their caveats: How much clinical and demographic metadata was included differed by source and by participant, and the metadata was provided uncurated.

The source of this sequence is a man between 25 and 39 years old with COVID-19, enrolled during active disease. The sequencing input was peripheral blood.

The DNA reads TGCGCCAGCAGCTTGGAACAGGCGCCTAATTCACCCCTCCACTTT. This codes for CASSLEQAPNSPLHF. The chain joins TRBV5-1 to TRBJ1-6; the D segment could be TRBD1, given 5 matching bases. At the junction V is shortened by 0 bases and J by 6 bases, with 10 bases in between. The germline V gene provides CDR1 SGHRS and CDR2 YFSETQ. The CDR3, cysteine through phenylalanine, is 15 amino acids long. CDR3 DNA is the only sequence kept; it has 45 bases, read in frame from the first base.